The rows below give T cell receptor beta chains drawn from one sample of a study of cytomegalovirus exposure and HLA in healthy donors. TCRdb's table, derived via immunoSEQ multiplex PCR, lists solely in-frame clones and lacks some. Found here are about 200,000 clones, just under 70% of them singletons; the top ten hold about 2.5%. The source material was PBMCs. The source is a man aged 35 to 55 in good health and CMV-seropositive. Each CDR3 is given with its conserved first and last residue. A D gene is named only where the DNA matches it firmly. The listing skips clone size in some rows; elsewhere it reads once, few, many or a size class.

>TRBJ2-6|.|TRBD2|TRBV19
CASSREGDAGANVLTF
TGTGCCAGTAGTCGGGAGGGGGATGCTGGGGCCAACGTCCTGACTTTC
>TRBJ1-5|once|.|TRBV4-1
CASSQIPTGQPFRPQHF
TGCGCCAGCAGCCAGATACCCACCGGACAGCCGTTTCGGCCCCAGCATTTT
>TRBJ2-5|once|.|TRBV21-1
CASSGGTETQYF
TGTGCCAGCAGCGGGGGGACTGAGACCCAGTACTTC
>TRBJ2-7|once|.|TRBV20-1
CSASGDEQYF
TGCAGTGCTAGCGGGGACGAGCAGTACTTC
>TRBJ2-1|.|.|TRBV5-8
CASSLDYTSGNEQFF
TGTGCCAGCAGCTTGGATTACACCTCGGGAAATGAGCAGTTCTTC
>TRBJ2-3|.|.|TRBV11-3
CASSLGGGRSDTQYF
TGTGCCAGCAGCTTAGGGGGGGGGCGGTCAGATACGCAGTATTTT
>TRBJ1-4|few|.|TRBV10-3
CAISELGGEKLFF
TGTGCCATCAGTGAGTTAGGGGGTGAAAAACTGTTTTTT
>TRBJ1-2|.|.|TRBV9
CASSVEGAYGYTF
TGTGCCAGCAGCGTAGAAGGAGCCTATGGCTACACCTTC
>TRBJ2-2|.|.|TRBV9
CASTGAVTDTGELFF
TGTGCCAGCACAGGGGCGGTGACCGACACCGGGGAGCTGTTTTTT
>TRBJ2-7|few|.|TRBV12-5
CASGLGGGIPSYEQYF
TGTGCTAGTGGTCTCGGTGGGGGGATCCCCTCCTACGAGCAGTACTTC
>TRBJ1-2|.|.|TRBV5-6
CASSLPANYGYTF
TGTGCCAGCAGCTTGCCAGCTAACTATGGCTACACCTTC
>TRBJ2-3|.|.|TRBV15
CATSPRVAGVAGDTQYF
TGTGCCACCAGCCCAAGGGTGGCGGGTGTTGCTGGAGATACGCAGTATTTT
>TRBJ2-1|few|.|TRBV6-1
CASSGLGLGEQFF
TGTGCCAGCAGCGGACTGGGCCTGGGGGAGCAGTTCTTC
>TRBJ1-5|.|.|TRBV28
CASISQGGTGQPQHF
TGTGCCAGCATCTCTCAAGGGGGTACTGGTCAGCCCCAGCATTTT
>TRBJ2-1|.|TRBD1|TRBV18
CASSSYSGTGYEQFF
TGTGCCAGCTCATCGTACTCCGGGACAGGGTATGAGCAGTTCTTC
>TRBJ1-1|.|.|TRBV27
CASSFARGMNTEAFF
TGTGCCAGCAGTTTTGCCAGGGGAATGAACACTGAAGCTTTCTTT
>TRBJ1-3|few|TRBD1|TRBV7-2
CASSSWTGTGNTIYF
TGTGCCAGCAGCTCCTGGACAGGGACGGGAAACACCATATATTTT
>TRBJ1-2|few|TRBD1|TRBV15
CATSTRGTGGRSYTF
TGTGCCACCAGCACCCGTGGGACAGGGGGTAGGAGCTACACCTTC
>TRBJ2-7|few|TRBD1|TRBV27
CASSSPGQILLEQYF
TGTGCCAGCAGTTCCCCGGGACAGATTCTACTGGAGCAGTACTTC
>TRBJ2-7|few|TRBD1|TRBV4-2
CASSQRTGGYEQYF
TGTGCCAGCAGCCAGAGGACAGGGGGGTACGAGCAGTACTTC
>TRBJ1-2|.|TRBD1|TRBV6-5
CASSFTQGQRSYGYTF
TGTGCCAGCAGTTTCACCCAGGGACAGCGCTCGTATGGCTACACCTTC
>TRBJ2-2|few|TRBD2|TRBV6-1
CASTQGGAGELFF
TGTGCCAGCACCCAGGGAGGGGCCGGGGAGCTGTTTTTT
>TRBJ2-4|.|TRBD2|TRBV2
CASSEALPGGVKNIQYF
TGTGCCAGCAGTGAAGCGCTTCCGGGGGGAGTCAAAAACATTCAGTACTTC
>TRBJ2-7|few|.|TRBV6-1
CASGGRRQYSYEQYF
TGTGCCAGCGGGGGGAGGCGGCAATACTCCTACGAGCAGTACTTC
>TRBJ1-5|.|.|TRBV19
CASSADGGEEPAQHF
TGTGCCAGTAGTGCAGACGGAGGAGAGGAGCCGGCCCAGCATTTT
>TRBJ2-7|.|.|TRBV11-2
CASSLGSGPNYEQYF
TGTGCCAGCAGCTTAGGGTCAGGGCCCAACTACGAGCAGTACTTC
>TRBJ2-1|.|TRBD2|TRBV5-1
CASSPAGLAGGPLDEQFF
TGCGCCAGCAGCCCCGCGGGACTAGCGGGGGGGCCCCTCGATGAGCAGTTCTTC